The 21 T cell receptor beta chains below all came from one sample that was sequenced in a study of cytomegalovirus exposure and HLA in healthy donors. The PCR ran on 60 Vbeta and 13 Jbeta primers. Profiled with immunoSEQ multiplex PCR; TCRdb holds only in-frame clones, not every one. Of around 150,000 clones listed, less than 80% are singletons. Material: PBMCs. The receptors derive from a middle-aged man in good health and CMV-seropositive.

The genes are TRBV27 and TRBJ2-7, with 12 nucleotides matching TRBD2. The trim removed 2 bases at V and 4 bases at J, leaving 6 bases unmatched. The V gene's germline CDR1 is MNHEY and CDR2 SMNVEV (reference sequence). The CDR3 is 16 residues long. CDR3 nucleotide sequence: TGTGCCAGCAGTTTAGGTTTCCTAGCGGGAGGGTACGAGCAGTACTTC. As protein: CASSLGFLAGGYEQYF.

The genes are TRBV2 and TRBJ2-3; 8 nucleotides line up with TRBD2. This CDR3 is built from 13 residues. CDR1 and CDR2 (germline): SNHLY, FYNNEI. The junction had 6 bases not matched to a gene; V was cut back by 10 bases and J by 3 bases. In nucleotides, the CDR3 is TGTGCCACCCCGGGACTAGAAACAGATACGCAGTATTTT. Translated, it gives CATPGLETDTQYF.

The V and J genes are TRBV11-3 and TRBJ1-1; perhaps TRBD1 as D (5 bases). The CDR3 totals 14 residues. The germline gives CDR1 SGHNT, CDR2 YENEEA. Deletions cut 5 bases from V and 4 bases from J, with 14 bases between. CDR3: CASSHGGEGTEAFF. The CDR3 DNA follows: TGTGCCAGCAGCCATGGAGGGGAGGGCACTGAAGCTTTCTTT.

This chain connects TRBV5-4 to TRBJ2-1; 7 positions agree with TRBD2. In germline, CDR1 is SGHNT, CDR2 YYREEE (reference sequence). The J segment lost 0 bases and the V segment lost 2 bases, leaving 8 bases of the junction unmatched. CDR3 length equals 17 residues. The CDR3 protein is CASSFPSRELSYNEQFF. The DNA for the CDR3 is TGTGCCAGCAGCTTTCCCTCGCGGGAGCTCTCCTACAATGAGCAGTTCTTC.

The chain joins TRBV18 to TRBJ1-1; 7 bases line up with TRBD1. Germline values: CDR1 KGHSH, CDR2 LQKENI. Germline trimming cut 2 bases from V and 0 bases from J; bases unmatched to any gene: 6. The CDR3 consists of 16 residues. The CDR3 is CASSPSVDRVNTEAFF. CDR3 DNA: TGTGCCAGCTCACCAAGTGTTGACAGGGTGAACACTGAAGCTTTCTTT.

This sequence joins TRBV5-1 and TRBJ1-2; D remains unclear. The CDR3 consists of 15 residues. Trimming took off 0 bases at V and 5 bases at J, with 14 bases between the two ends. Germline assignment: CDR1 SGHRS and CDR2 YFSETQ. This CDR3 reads CASSLVSGGGYGYTF. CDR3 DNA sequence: TGCGCCAGCAGCTTGGTCTCGGGAGGCGGGTATGGCTACACCTTC.

DNA for the CDR3: TGTGCCAGCAGGAAGACACCGGGACTAGCGGGTTCCTCCTACGAGCAGTACTTC. This sequence encodes CASRKTPGLAGSSYEQYF. The genes are TRBV7-8 and TRBJ2-7, with 12 bases lining up with TRBD2. Germline V CDR1 and CDR2: SGHVS, FQNEAQ. There are 18 residues in the CDR3. Germline trimming cut 6 bases from V and 0 bases from J; bases unmatched to any gene: 12.

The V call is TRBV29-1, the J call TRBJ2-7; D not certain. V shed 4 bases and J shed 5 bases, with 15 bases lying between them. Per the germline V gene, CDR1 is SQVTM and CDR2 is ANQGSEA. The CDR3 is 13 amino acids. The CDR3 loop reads CSVGNRPGDEQYF. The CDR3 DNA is TGCAGCGTTGGCAACCGCCCCGGAGACGAGCAGTACTTC.

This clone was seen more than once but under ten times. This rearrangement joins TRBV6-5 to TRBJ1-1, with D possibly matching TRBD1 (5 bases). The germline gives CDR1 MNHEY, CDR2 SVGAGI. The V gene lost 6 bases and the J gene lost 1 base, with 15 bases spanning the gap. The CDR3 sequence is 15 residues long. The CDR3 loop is CASSGRLTANTEAFF. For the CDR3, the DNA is TGTGCCAGCAGCGGTCGCCTGACAGCGAACACTGAAGCTTTCTTT.

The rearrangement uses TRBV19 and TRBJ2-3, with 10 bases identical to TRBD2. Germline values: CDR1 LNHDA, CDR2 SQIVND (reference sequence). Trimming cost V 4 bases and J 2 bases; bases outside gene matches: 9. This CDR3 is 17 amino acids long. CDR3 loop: CASSTEWTSGTTDTQYF. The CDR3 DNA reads TGTGCCAGTAGTACCGAGTGGACTAGCGGAACCACAGATACGCAGTATTTT.

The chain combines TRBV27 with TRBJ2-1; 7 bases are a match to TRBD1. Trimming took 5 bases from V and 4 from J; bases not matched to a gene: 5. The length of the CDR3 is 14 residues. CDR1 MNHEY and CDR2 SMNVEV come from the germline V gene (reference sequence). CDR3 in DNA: TGTGCCAGCAGTACCGACAGGGCTTACAATGAGCAGTTCTTC. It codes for CASSTDRAYNEQFF.

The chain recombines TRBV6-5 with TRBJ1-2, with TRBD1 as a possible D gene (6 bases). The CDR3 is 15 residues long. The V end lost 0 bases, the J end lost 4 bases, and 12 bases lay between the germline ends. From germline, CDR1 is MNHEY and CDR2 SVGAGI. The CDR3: CASSYSRGPFYGYTF. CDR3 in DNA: TGTGCCAGCAGTTACTCCAGGGGTCCCTTCTATGGCTACACCTTC.

CDR3 DNA sequence: TGTGCCAGCAGCCCGTGGGACAGTTATTACAATGAGCAGTTCTTC. Its protein product is CASSPWDSYYNEQFF. The chain combines TRBV11-2 with TRBJ2-1; 7 nucleotides line up with TRBD1. The CDR3 contains 15 residues. With 5 bases clipped from V and 4 bases from J, the junction kept 8 bases outside the gene matches. Germline V gives CDR1 SGHAT, CDR2 FQNNGV.

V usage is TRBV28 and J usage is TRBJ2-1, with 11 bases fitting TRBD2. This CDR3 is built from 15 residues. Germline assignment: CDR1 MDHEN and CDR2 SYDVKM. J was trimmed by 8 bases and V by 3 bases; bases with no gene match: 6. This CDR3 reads CASSLTSGMVDEQFF. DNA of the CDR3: TGTGCCAGCAGTTTGACTAGCGGGATGGTCGATGAGCAGTTCTTC.

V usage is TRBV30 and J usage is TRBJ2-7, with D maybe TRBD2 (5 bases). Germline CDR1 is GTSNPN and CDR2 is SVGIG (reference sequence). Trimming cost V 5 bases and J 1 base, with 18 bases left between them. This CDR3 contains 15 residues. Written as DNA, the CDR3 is TGTGCCTGGGGCGGAGCAGCGGTGGGGTCCTACGAGCAGTACTTC. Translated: CAWGGAAVGSYEQYF. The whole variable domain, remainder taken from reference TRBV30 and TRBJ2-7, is SQTIHQWPATLVQPVGSPLSLECTVEGTSNPNLYWYRQAAGRGLQLLFYSVGIGQISSEVPQNLSASRPQDRQFILSSKKLLLSDSGFYLCAWGGAAVGSYEQYFGPGTRLTVT.

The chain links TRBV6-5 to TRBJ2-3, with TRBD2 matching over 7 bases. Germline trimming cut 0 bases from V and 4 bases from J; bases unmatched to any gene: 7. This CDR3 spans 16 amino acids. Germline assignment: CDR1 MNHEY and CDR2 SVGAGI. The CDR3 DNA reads TGTGCCAGCAGTTACTCGAGCGGGGTCCCCCCAGATACGCAGTATTTT. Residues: CASSYSSGVPPDTQYF.

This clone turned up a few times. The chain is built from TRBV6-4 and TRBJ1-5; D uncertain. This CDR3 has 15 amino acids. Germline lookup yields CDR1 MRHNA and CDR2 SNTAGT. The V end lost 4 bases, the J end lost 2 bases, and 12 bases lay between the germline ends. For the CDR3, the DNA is TGTGCCAGCAGTGCCGACACGACGGGCAATCAGCCCCAGCATTTT. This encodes CASSADTTGNQPQHF.

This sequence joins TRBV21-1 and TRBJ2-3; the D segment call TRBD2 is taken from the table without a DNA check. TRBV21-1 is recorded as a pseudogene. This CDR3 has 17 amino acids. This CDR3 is CASSSSGTETSTDTQYF. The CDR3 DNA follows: TGTGCCAGCAGCAGTAGCGGGACGGAGACTAGCACAGATACGCAGTATTTT.

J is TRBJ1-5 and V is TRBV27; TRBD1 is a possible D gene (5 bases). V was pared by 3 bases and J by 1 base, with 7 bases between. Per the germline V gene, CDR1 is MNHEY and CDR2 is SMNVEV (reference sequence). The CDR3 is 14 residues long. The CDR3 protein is CASSFGGSNQPQHF. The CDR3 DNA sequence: TGTGCCAGCAGTTTCGGGGGGAGCAATCAGCCCCAGCATTTT.

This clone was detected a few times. The CDR3 here is CASSQVLLNTGELFF. In nucleotides, the CDR3 is TGTGCCAGCAGCCAAGTCCTCCTGAACACCGGGGAGCTGTTTTTT. The chain is built from TRBV14 and TRBJ2-2; D is unclear. With 1 base removed from V and 1 base from J, the gap between germline ends came to 7 bases. From germline, CDR1 is SGHDN and CDR2 FVKESK. The CDR3 loop spans 15 amino acids.

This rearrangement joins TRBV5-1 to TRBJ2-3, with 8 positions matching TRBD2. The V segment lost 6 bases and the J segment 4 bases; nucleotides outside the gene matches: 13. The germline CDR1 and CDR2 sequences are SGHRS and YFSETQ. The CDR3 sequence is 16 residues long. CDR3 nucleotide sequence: TGCGCCAGCACCTTCATGGCGGGAGGATTCGCAGATACGCAGTATTTT. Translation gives CASTFMAGGFADTQYF.